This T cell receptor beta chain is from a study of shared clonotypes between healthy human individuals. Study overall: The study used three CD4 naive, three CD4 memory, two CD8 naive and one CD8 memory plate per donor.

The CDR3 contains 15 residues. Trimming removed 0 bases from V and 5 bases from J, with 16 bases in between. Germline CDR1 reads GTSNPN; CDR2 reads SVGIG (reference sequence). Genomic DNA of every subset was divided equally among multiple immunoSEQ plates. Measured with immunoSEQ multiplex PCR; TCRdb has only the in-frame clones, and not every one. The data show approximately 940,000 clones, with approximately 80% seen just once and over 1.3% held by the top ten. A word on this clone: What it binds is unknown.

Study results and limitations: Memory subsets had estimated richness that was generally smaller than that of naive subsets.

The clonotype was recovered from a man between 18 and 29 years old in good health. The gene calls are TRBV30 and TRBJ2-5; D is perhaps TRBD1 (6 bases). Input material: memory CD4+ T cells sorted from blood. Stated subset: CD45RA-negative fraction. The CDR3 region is CAWSVRSGVGETQYF. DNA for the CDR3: TGTGCCTGGAGTGTACGCTCAGGGGTGGGTGAGACCCAGTACTTC.